This T cell receptor (beta chain) came from a study of T cell responses to AZD1222 COVID-19 vaccine (dated by TCRdb to about 2021). About the investigation overall: AZD1222 recipients with second doses at about 4 weeks or about 12 weeks were pooled, because spike-specific TCR depth and breadth did not differ between schedules. TCR sequencing covered 233 trial participants: about 210 given two doses of AZD1222 and 26 given two doses of MenACWY control vaccine. Trial participants were enrolled into age subgroups of 18-55, 56-69 and 70-plus years, which contained about 160, 30 and 59 TCR-sequenced participants, respectively. Overall study outcomes, separate from this receptor: Reportedly, almost half of the unique spike-specific TCRs recognized epitopes lying outside the regions that are mutated in the B.1.351 and B.1.1.7 variants. The 56-69-year group was small, and its depth increase did not reach significance, likely because of low power. After two AZD1222 doses, spike-specific TCR breadth and depth were significantly higher than at day 0 and than in MenACWY recipients. Because no day 14 peak-response samples were available, the repertoires could be characterized only after the peak T cell response. Conclusions about previously exposed vaccinees were limited because only a handful of AZD1222 recipients were SARS-CoV-2 seropositive at baseline. Most participants were white British and females outnumbered males, and the authors suggested that clonal diversity may have been underestimated. The whole spike protein was spanned by vaccine-associated CD4 TCRs, and dominant responses were seen in regions 160-218 and 743-854.

The CDR3 regions of human TCRbeta chains were subjected to immunosequencing. The authors' pipeline ran thus. TCRs in the repertoires were compared against a reference library of SARS-CoV-2-specific TCRs that had been generated with the MIRA antigen-specificity platform. Breadth meant the fraction of unique TCRs that were SARS-CoV-2-associated, whereas depth meant the fraction of total T cells that were SARS-CoV-2-associated. Using the MIRA data, each spike-specific TCR was assigned both to the spike region to which the TCR was reactive and to a CD4 or CD8 class. Log10-transformed breadth and depth values were compared by one-way ANOVA with Sidak's multiple comparisons tests. TCRdb provides this immuneACCESS table in a form limited to in-frame rearrangements. Some clones are lacking; in checked studies, under half of them reflect an unresolved V gene, and why the rest are absent is not known. V, J and clone size were drawn from that table, and D and trimming were deduced from the DNA. In this sample the table shows 150,000 to 200,000 clones, roughly 90% of which occur a single time. Roughly 0.99% of the sample lies in the top ten.

The intended sense of this specimen's time point label: baseline before first vaccination. Vaccinee samples came from UK trials COV001 and COV002, including a single-blind randomized controlled phase 2/3 trial of AZD1222 (ChAdOx1 nCoV-19) in healthy adults. For TCRbeta chain sequencing, PBMC samples were collected from trial participants at day 0 and at day 28 after the second dose. Trimming takes 2 bases from V and 10 bases from J, and the germline ends sit 6 bases apart. CDR1 and CDR2, looked up from the germline V gene (reference sequence), are LGHDT and YNNKEL. The CDR3 measures 11 amino acids from cysteine to phenylalanine. The kept DNA is CDR3 alone, 33 bases in frame from the first base. This clone was counted a few times. Its antigen is not yet known. It has no much larger one-base neighbor in the sample; base qualities were not kept.

This chain joins TRBV3-1 (or the pseudogene TRBV3-2) to TRBJ2-1; the D gene is not confidently resolved. Sequenced material: peripheral blood, taken on day 0 of AZD1222 vaccination. The source is an adult in good health. The nucleotide sequence is TGTGCCAGCAGCCAACGTGGGGAGCAGTTCTTC. This codes for CASSQRGEQFF.